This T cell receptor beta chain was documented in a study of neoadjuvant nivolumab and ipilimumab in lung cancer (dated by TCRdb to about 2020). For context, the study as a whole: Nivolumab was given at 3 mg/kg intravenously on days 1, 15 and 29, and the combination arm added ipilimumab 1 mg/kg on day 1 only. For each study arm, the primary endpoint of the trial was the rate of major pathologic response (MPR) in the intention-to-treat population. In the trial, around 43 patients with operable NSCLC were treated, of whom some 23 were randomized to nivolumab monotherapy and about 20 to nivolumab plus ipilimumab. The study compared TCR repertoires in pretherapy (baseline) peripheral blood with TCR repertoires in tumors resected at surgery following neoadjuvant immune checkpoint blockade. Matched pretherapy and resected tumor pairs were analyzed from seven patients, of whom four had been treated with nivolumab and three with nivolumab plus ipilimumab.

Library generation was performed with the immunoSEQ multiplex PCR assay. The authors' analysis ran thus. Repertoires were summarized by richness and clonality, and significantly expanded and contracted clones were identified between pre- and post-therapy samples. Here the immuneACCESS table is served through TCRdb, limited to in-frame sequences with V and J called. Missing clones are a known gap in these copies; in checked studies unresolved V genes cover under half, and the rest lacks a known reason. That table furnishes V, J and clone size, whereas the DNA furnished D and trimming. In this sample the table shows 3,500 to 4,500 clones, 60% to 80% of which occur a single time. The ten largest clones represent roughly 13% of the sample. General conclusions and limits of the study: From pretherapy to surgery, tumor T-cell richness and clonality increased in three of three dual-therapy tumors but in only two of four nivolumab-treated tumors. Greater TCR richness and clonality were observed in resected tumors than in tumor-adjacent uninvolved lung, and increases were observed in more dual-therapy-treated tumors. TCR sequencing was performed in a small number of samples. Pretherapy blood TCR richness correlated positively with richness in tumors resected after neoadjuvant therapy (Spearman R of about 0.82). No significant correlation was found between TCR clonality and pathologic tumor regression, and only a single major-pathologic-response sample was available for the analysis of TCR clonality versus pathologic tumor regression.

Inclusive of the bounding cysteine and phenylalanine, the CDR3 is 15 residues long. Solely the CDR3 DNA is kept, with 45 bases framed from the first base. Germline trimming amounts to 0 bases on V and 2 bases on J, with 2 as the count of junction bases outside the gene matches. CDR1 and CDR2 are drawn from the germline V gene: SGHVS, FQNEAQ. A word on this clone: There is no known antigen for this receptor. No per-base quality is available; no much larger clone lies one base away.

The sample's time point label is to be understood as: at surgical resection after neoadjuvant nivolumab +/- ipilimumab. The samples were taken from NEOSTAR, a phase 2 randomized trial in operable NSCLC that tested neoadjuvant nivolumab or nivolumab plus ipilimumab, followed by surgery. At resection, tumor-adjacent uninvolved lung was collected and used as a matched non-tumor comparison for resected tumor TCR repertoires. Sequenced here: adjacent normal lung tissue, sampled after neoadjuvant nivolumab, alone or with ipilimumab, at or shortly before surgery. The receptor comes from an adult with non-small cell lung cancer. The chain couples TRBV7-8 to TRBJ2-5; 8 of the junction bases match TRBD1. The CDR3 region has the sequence CASSLAGTGQETQYF. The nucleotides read TGTGCCAGCAGCTTAGCGGGGACAGGACAAGAGACCCAGTACTTC.